The count of the clone carrying this T cell receptor beta chain is one. These data belong to a study of blood T cell repertoires in COVID-19. Whole-study context: Collection of acute and convalescent COVID-19 samples took place in the United States, Italy and Spain. PBMCs, B-cell-depleted T cells, or T cells provided the cDNA or gDNA that made up the material.

Germline V gene sequence: CDR1 SGHRS, CDR2 YFSETQ. V gave up 3 bases and J gave up 4 bases, with 13 bases separating them. The CDR3 length is 14 residues. Original data processing: Researchers report that nucleated cell counts were estimated from reference gene primer amplification. Method: immunoSEQ multiplex PCR; TCRdb's copy keeps in-frame clones and lacks some. V and J calls and clone size are as listed in that table; D and trimming were resolved from the DNA. The sample yields under 40,000 clones, approximately 90% seen once. The TCR sequence derives from a man in his 70s with active COVID-19. Sequencing used peripheral blood. The V and J genes are TRBV5-1 and TRBJ1-1; possibly TRBD1 for D (6 bases). As DNA, the CDR3 is TGCGCCAGCAGCTGGCGTACAGGGCCCACTGAAGCTTTCTTT. Translating gives CASSWRTGPTEAFF.